This T cell receptor (beta chain) was identified during a study of T cells in localized non-small cell lung cancer. Profiled with immunoSEQ multiplex PCR; TCRdb holds only in-frame clones, not every one. The sample records approximately 35,000 clones, approximately 89% being singletons. The CDR3 has 15 residues. Looked up from germline, CDR1 is SGHTA and CDR2 is FQGNSA. The V segment lost 3 bases and the J segment 1 base; nucleotides outside the gene matches: 5. This chain uses TRBV7-2 with TRBJ1-1; 7 bases fit TRBD1. The sequences come from peripheral blood mononuclear cells, collected before any cancer treatment. This TCR came from a female donor aged 60 or older with stage II lung adenocarcinoma. The CDR3 sequence is CASSFSRQGNTEAFF. The CDR3 DNA sequence: TGTGCCAGCAGCTTCAGTCGACAGGGGAACACTGAAGCTTTCTTT.